The 15 T cell receptor beta chains presented below share a single source sample, sequenced in a study of blood T cell repertoires in COVID-19. Data came from immunoSEQ multiplex PCR; TCRdb stores just in-frame clones and leaves some out. Among 130,000 to 150,000 clones listed, approximately 80% were seen once. The sample was peripheral blood. The source of these receptors is a human donor with acute or convalescent COVID-19. The donor label of this sample is uncertain.

This clone was seen a handful of times. The J gene is TRBJ1-3, the V gene TRBV7-9; D may be TRBD1 (6 bases). The CDR3 sequence is 16 residues long. The V gene's germline CDR1 is SEHNR and CDR2 FQNEAQ (reference sequence). Trimming stripped 4 bases from V and 0 bases from J, with 13 bases between. The DNA for the CDR3 is TGTGCCAGCAGCTCGTCGGGACATGGCTCTGGAAACACCATATATTTT. It encodes CASSSSGHGSGNTIYF. Using reference TRBV7-9 and TRBJ1-3 for the parts outside the CDR3, the full variable domain is DTGVSQNPRHKITKRGQNVTFRCDPISEHNRLYWYRQTLGQGPEFLTYFQNEAQLEKSRLLSDRFSAERPKGSFSTLEIQRTEQGDSAMYLCASSSSGHGSGNTIYFGEGSWLTVV.

V and J are TRBV6-2 or TRBV6-3 and TRBJ2-1; 7 positions agree with TRBD1. The ends lost 5 bases at V and 10 bases at J; junction bases unmatched: 5. Germline CDR1 reads MNHEY; CDR2 reads SVGEGT. The CDR3 is made up of 12 amino acids. This chain's CDR3 is CASSIDREEQFF. CDR3 in DNA: TGTGCCAGCAGTATCGACAGGGAGGAGCAGTTCTTC.

This clone appeared once. The J gene is TRBJ1-2, the V gene TRBV12-3 or TRBV12-4, with D perhaps TRBD1 (5 bases). This CDR3 is 12 amino acids long. Deletions cut 3 bases from V and 8 bases from J, with 10 bases between. CDR3 in DNA: TGTGCCAGCAGTTTGGCAGGGTACGGCTACACCTTC. It codes for CASSLAGYGYTF.

This clone was seen only once. The J gene is TRBJ1-5, the V gene TRBV6-2 or TRBV6-3; D may be TRBD1 (6 bases). Germline lookup yields CDR1 MNHEY and CDR2 SVGEGT. This CDR3 spans 15 amino acids. Trimming shortened V by 3 bases and J by 2 bases, and 11 bases separated the two germline ends. CDR3 in amino acids: CASSYYRAGNQPQHF. The CDR3 nucleotides read TGTGCCAGCAGTTATTACAGGGCAGGCAATCAGCCCCAGCATTTT.

The rearrangement uses TRBV4-1 and TRBJ1-2; the match to TRBD1 covers 7 bases. The length of the CDR3 is 14 residues. Germline lookup yields CDR1 MGHRA and CDR2 YSYEKL. Losses at the gene ends were 9 bases for V and 1 base for J; bases not matched to a gene: 8. CDR3 DNA sequence: TGCGCCAGTTCGACGGCAGGGGGTAACTATGGCTACACCTTC. This translates into CASSTAGGNYGYTF.

The rearrangement joins TRBV14 to TRBJ2-3, with 9 bases identical to TRBD1. Trimming cost V 4 bases and J 2 bases; bases outside gene matches: 7. This CDR3 region has 16 residues. CDR1 and CDR2 (germline): SGHDN, FVKESK. CDR3 sequence reads: CASSRSGQGLTDTQYF. CDR3 DNA sequence: TGTGCCAGCAGCCGATCGGGACAGGGCCTCACAGATACGCAGTATTTT.

This clone was observed once. The J gene is TRBJ1-3, the V gene TRBV30; D is unclear. The CDR3 sequence is 13 residues long. V was cut by 8 bases and J by 4 bases, with 15 bases left in between. Germline CDR1 and CDR2: GTSNPN and SVGIG (reference sequence). CDR3 protein: CALWRRLGNTIYF. The CDR3 DNA follows: TGTGCCCTATGGCGGCGGCTGGGAAACACCATATATTTT.

This clone came up once. The J gene is TRBJ1-1, the V gene TRBV9; maybe TRBD1 (5 bases). The germline CDR1 and CDR2 sequences are SGDLS and YYNGEE. This CDR3 is 16 amino acids long. V was clipped by 4 bases and J by 2 bases, with 18 bases between them. CDR3 in DNA: TGTGCCAGCAGCCCCGCGGGACTAAAACCCAACACTGAAGCTTTCTTT. This gives the protein CASSPAGLKPNTEAFF. The whole variable domain, filled in from reference TRBV9 and TRBJ1-1, reads DSGVTQTPKHLITATGQRVTLRCSPRSGDLSVYWYQQSLDQGLQFLIQYYNGEERAKGNILERFSAQQFPDLHSELNLSSLELGDSALYFCASSPAGLKPNTEAFFGQGTRLTVV.

The CDR3 coding sequence is TGCAGCGCCCAGGGACAGGGAGTCGATGGCTACACCTTC. Translating it yields CSAQGQGVDGYTF. V usage is TRBV29-1 and J usage is TRBJ1-2, with TRBD1 matching over 9 bases. CDR1 SQVTM and CDR2 ANQGSEA come from the germline V gene. This CDR3 contains 13 residues. V was clipped by 7 bases and J by 6 bases; unmatched bases: 9.

This sequence joins TRBV6-1 and TRBJ1-2; the D is unclear. Germline CDR1 reads MNHNS; CDR2 reads SASEGT. This CDR3 comprises 15 residues. Trimming pared 1 base from V and 8 bases from J, leaving 17 bases between. The CDR3 is CASSEGYSPAGGYTF. The CDR3 nucleotides are TGTGCCAGCAGTGAAGGTTACAGTCCGGCGGGAGGCTACACCTTC.

The rearrangement links TRBV5-1 to TRBJ2-7; no firm D call. Germline CDR1 and CDR2: SGHRS and YFSETQ. The CDR3 runs to 12 residues. Deletions cut 4 bases from V and 0 bases from J, with 5 bases between. CDR3 protein: CASSPSSYEQYF. CDR3 coding DNA: TGCGCCAGCAGCCCGAGCTCCTACGAGCAGTACTTC.

The rearrangement joins TRBV6-5 to TRBJ1-4; 7 bases agree with TRBD1. CDR1 is MNHEY and CDR2 is SVGAGI in the germline V gene. Losses at the gene ends were 10 bases for V and 2 bases for J; bases not matched to a gene: 4. The CDR3 spans 13 residues. For the CDR3, the DNA is TGTGCCACTACAGGGGTGACTAATGAAAAACTGTTTTTT. This gives the protein CATTGVTNEKLFF.

The chain uses TRBV6-2 or TRBV6-3 and TRBJ2-1, with TRBD2 matching over 12 bases. Germline-derived CDR1 and CDR2 are MNHEY and SVGEGT. Trimming took 3 bases from V and 7 from J; bases not matched to a gene: 4. The CDR3 spans 15 residues. In DNA form, the CDR3 reads TGTGCCAGCAGTTATCGGACTAGCGGGGCGAATGAGCAGTTCTTC. Protein product: CASSYRTSGANEQFF.

This sequence joins TRBV7-8 and TRBJ2-1; 10 bases fit TRBD1. From germline, CDR1 is SGHVS and CDR2 FQNEAQ. The CDR3 spans 16 residues. The junction had 7 bases not matched to a gene; V was cut back by 5 bases and J by 3 bases. CDR3 in DNA: TGTGCCAGCAGCCTAGGGACAGGGGCGTTCTACAATGAGCAGTTCTTC. This translates into CASSLGTGAFYNEQFF.

On this clone itself: Other DNA sequences within the sample encode an identical CDR3. The CDR3 spells CASSPGQGNEKLFF. The CDR3 region has the DNA TGTGCCAGCAGCCCCGGACAGGGGAATGAAAAACTGTTTTTT. The genes are TRBV5-4 and TRBJ1-4; 9 bases agree with TRBD1. The CDR3 runs to 14 residues. Trimming removed 4 bases from V and 5 bases from J; junction bases left unmatched: 3. Looked up from germline, CDR1 is SGHNT and CDR2 is YYREEE (reference sequence).